The 26 T cell receptor beta chains presented below share a single source sample, sequenced in a study of blood T cell repertoires in COVID-19. Sequenced by immunoSEQ multiplex PCR; TCRdb stores in-frame clones only, minus some. This table has some 150,000 clones, around 79% appearing once. Sequencing input: peripheral blood. Receptors originate from a woman in her 70s with COVID-19, enrolled during active disease.

This sequence joins TRBV2 and TRBJ2-5, with TRBD2 matching 8 bases. Looked up from germline, CDR1 is SNHLY and CDR2 is FYNNEI. V lost 7 bases and J lost 0; bases outside the gene matches: 4. This CDR3 region has 14 residues. The CDR3, as DNA: TGTGCCAGCAAGGCGGGGGGCTACCAAGAGACCCAGTACTTC. As protein: CASKAGGYQETQYF.

This chain uses TRBV7-2 with TRBJ2-7; D is ambiguous. Trimming took off 5 bases at V and 2 bases at J, with 4 bases between the two ends. CDR1 and CDR2 (germline): SGHTA, FQGNSA. CDR3 length: 11 residues. CDR3 sequence: CASSPAYEQYF. The CDR3 DNA follows: TGTGCCAGCAGCCCAGCCTACGAGCAGTACTTC.

The chain is built from TRBV7-2 and TRBJ2-5; the match to TRBD2 covers 10 bases. There are 16 residues in the CDR3. Germline CDR1 and CDR2: SGHTA and FQGNSA. Trimming took 3 bases from V and 5 from J; bases not matched to a gene: 9. The CDR3 nucleotides read TGTGCCAGCAGCTTGGGTGCTAGCGGGGGTTGGGAGACCCAGTACTTC. Residues: CASSLGASGGWETQYF.

V gene TRBV20-1 combines with J gene TRBJ1-1, with TRBD1 as a possible D gene (5 bases). CDR1 DFQATT and CDR2 SNEGSKA come from the germline V gene (reference sequence). This CDR3 is built from 11 residues. Trimming took 4 bases from V and 5 from J, leaving 8 bases between them. The CDR3 nucleotides are TGCAGTGCTACAGGGAGGACTGAAGCTTTCTTT. Translated: CSATGRTEAFF.

The chain carries TRBV4-1 and TRBJ2-3; D might be TRBD1 (6 bases). Germline V gene data show CDR1 as MGHRA and CDR2 as YSYEKL. This CDR3 comprises 13 residues. The V end lost 0 bases, the J end lost 9 bases, and 10 bases lay between the germline ends. CDR3 sequence reads: CASSQDLQGTQYF. In DNA form, the CDR3 reads TGCGCCAGCAGCCAAGATCTGCAGGGGACGCAGTATTTT.

In this sample, this clone turned up a few times. This chain uses TRBV5-6 with TRBJ1-4; possible D gene TRBD1, 6 bases. Trimming stripped 4 bases from V and 0 bases from J, with 22 bases between. The CDR3 extends over 19 amino acids. The germline gives CDR1 SGHDT, CDR2 YYEEEE. The CDR3 nucleotides read TGTGCCAGCAGCCGTACAGGGAGGGGGTGGAAGGCAACTAATGAAAAACTGTTTTTT. It specifies CASSRTGRGWKATNEKLFF.

The chain joins TRBV9 to TRBJ2-6, with 7 bases fitting TRBD1. The germline CDR1 and CDR2 sequences are SGDLS and YYNGEE. The CDR3 has 16 amino acids. V lost 3 bases, J lost 2 bases, and 5 bases stayed unmatched. The DNA of the CDR3 is TGTGCCAGCAGCGATGGGACAGCCCCTGGGGCCAACGTCCTGACTTTC. This sequence encodes CASSDGTAPGANVLTF.

J is TRBJ2-7 and V is TRBV7-9; tentatively, D is TRBD1 (5 bases). The CDR3 loop spans 13 amino acids. Trimming removed 3 bases from V and 5 bases from J, with 11 bases in between. CDR1 is SEHNR, CDR2 FQNEAQ, per germline (reference sequence). The CDR3 DNA sequence: TGTGCCAGCAGCTTGACGAGCAGGGACGAGCAGTACTTC. The encoded protein is CASSLTSRDEQYF.

V and J are TRBV5-5 and TRBJ2-1; D is undetermined. Trimming cost V 4 bases and J 0 bases, with 11 bases left between them. Germline values: CDR1 SGHKS, CDR2 YYEKEE (reference sequence). This CDR3 spans 15 amino acids. In DNA, the CDR3 is TGTGCCAGCAGCCCACAGAAGTTCTCCTACAATGAGCAGTTCTTC. The encoded protein is CASSPQKFSYNEQFF.

This clone has just a few counts. This rearrangement joins TRBV12-3 or TRBV12-4 to TRBJ1-6; maybe TRBD1 (6 bases). CDR3 length: 13 residues. Trimming shortened V by 3 bases and J by 9 bases, and 9 bases separated the two germline ends. The CDR3 DNA sequence: TGTGCCAGCAGTTTCGGGACAACTTCACCCCTCCACTTT. Protein: CASSFGTTSPLHF.

The chain employs TRBV29-1 and TRBJ2-6; a weak D match, TRBD1 (5 bases). This CDR3 has 13 residues. Germline CDR1 SQVTM, CDR2 ANQGSEA. The V end lost 4 bases, the J end lost 2 bases, and 6 bases lay between the germline ends. CDR3 region: CSVVGAGANVLTF. As DNA, the CDR3 is TGCAGCGTTGTAGGGGCTGGGGCCAACGTCCTGACTTTC. The entire variable domain, with the rest obtained from reference TRBV29-1 and TRBJ2-6, is as follows: SAVISQKPSRDICQRGTSLTIQCQVDSQVTMMFWYRQQPGQSLTLIATANQGSEATYESGFVIDKFPISRPNLTFSTLTVSNMSPEDSSIYLCSVVGAGANVLTFGAGSRLTVL.

The chain joins TRBV19 to TRBJ1-5; the match to TRBD1 covers 7 bases. CDR1 and CDR2 (germline): LNHDA, SQIVND (reference sequence). Trimming took 4 bases from V and 1 from J; bases not matched to a gene: 10. This CDR3 comprises 17 residues. The CDR3 sequence: CASSREIQGRSNQPQHF. The CDR3 bases are TGTGCCAGTAGTAGGGAAATACAGGGGAGAAGCAATCAGCCCCAGCATTTT.

The V and J genes are TRBV7-2 and TRBJ2-5, with 12 bases identical to TRBD2. There are 16 residues in the CDR3. J was trimmed by 5 bases and V by 8 bases; bases with no gene match: 12. Germline V gene lookup returns CDR1 SGHTA and CDR2 FQGNSA. This chain's CDR3 is CASAASGGAAFETQYF. CDR3 nucleotides: TGTGCCAGCGCCGCTAGCGGGGGGGCAGCGTTTGAGACCCAGTACTTC.

This clone was observed many times. The genes are TRBV4-1 and TRBJ1-4, with a possible D match to TRBD1 (6 bases). Germline-derived CDR1 and CDR2 are MGHRA and YSYEKL. CDR3 length: 17 residues. The V end lost 3 bases, the J end lost 5 bases, and 19 bases lay between the germline ends. The CDR3 reads CASSHSPPGVRNEKLFF. CDR3 sequence (DNA): TGCGCCAGCAGCCATTCCCCCCCAGGGGTTCGGAATGAAAAACTGTTTTTT.

V usage is TRBV5-8 and J usage is TRBJ2-5; D is ambiguous. The germline gives CDR1 SGHTS, CDR2 YDEGEE. The CDR3 runs 14 residues. Trimming took 1 base from V and 1 from J, leaving 8 bases between them. CDR3 residues: CASSLWPVQETQYF. The CDR3 DNA follows: TGTGCCAGCAGCTTGTGGCCAGTCCAAGAGACCCAGTACTTC.

The V call is TRBV7-2, the J call TRBJ2-6; 10 bases map to TRBD1. Germline loops: CDR1 SGHTA, CDR2 FQGNSA. V trimming: 11 bases; J trimming: 2 bases; junction bases outside the gene matches: 0. The CDR3 consists of 13 residues. CDR3: CAGTGAGANVLTF. CDR3 nucleotides: TGTGCCGGGACAGGGGCTGGGGCCAACGTCCTGACTTTC.

The V call is TRBV5-1, the J call TRBJ2-5, with 9 bases aligning to TRBD2. In germline, CDR1 is SGHRS, CDR2 YFSETQ. The CDR3 contains 16 residues. Unmatched junction bases numbered 5, after V lost 0 bases and J lost 2 bases. CDR3 in amino acids: CASSLASGGTQETQYF. CDR3 bases: TGCGCCAGCAGCTTGGCAAGCGGGGGGACACAAGAGACCCAGTACTTC.

This clone was observed a single time. This rearrangement joins TRBV27 to TRBJ2-4, with 9 positions matching TRBD1. This CDR3 spans 15 amino acids. Germline trimming cut 5 bases from V and 3 bases from J; bases unmatched to any gene: 5. Germline-derived CDR1 and CDR2 are MNHEY and SMNVEV (reference sequence). The CDR3 protein is CASSGDRAGKNIQYF. CDR3 coding DNA: TGTGCCAGCAGTGGGGACAGGGCGGGCAAAAACATTCAGTACTTC.

The chain employs TRBV4-2 and TRBJ2-7, with D possibly matching TRBD2 (6 bases). Trimming cost V 10 bases and J 4 bases, with 17 bases left between them. The CDR3 loop spans 13 amino acids. In germline, CDR1 is LGHNA, CDR2 YNFKEQ. The CDR3 sequence: CAIMAGLTYEQYF. CDR3 in DNA: TGTGCCATCATGGCGGGGTTAACTTACGAGCAGTACTTC.

The V call is TRBV30, the J call TRBJ1-5; tentative D call: TRBD1 (5 bases). Germline lookup yields CDR1 GTSNPN and CDR2 SVGIG (reference sequence). CDR3 size: 13 residues. CDR3 sequence reads: CASLGPGNQPQHF. DNA of the CDR3: TGTGCAAGCTTGGGGCCGGGCAATCAGCCCCAGCATTTT.

The table lists this clone with a few counts. This sequence joins TRBV30 and TRBJ1-1, with 9 bases fitting TRBD1. The CDR3 consists of 13 residues. Trimming at V came to 5 bases and at J to 8 bases, leaving 9 bases not matched to a gene. CDR1 is GTSNPN, CDR2 SVGIG, per germline (reference sequence). The chain's CDR3 is CAWLPGTGKEAFF. The CDR3 DNA is TGTGCCTGGCTTCCCGGGACAGGGAAGGAAGCTTTCTTT.

The gene calls are TRBV4-3 and TRBJ2-1; 7 nucleotides align to TRBD2. This CDR3 contains 15 residues. V dropped 4 bases and J dropped 10; count of bases not matched to a gene: 13. Germline values: CDR1 LGHNA, CDR2 YSLEER. CDR3 loop: CASSPGLGGGYEQFF. DNA of the CDR3: TGCGCCAGCAGCCCGGGTTTGGGCGGGGGATACGAGCAGTTCTTC.

The gene calls are TRBV12-3 or TRBV12-4 and TRBJ1-5; D gene ambiguous. Trimming took 5 bases from V and 0 from J, leaving 5 bases between them. The CDR3 spans 13 residues. In DNA form, the CDR3 reads TGTGCCAGCAGTAGCCATAGCAATCAGCCCCAGCATTTT. Its protein product is CASSSHSNQPQHF.

Written as DNA, the CDR3 is TGTGCCAGCAGTGATAGGCCGGGGGGCCGTAATGAGCAGTTCTTC. It yields the protein CASSDRPGGRNEQFF. V usage is TRBV2 and J usage is TRBJ2-1, with a possible D match to TRBD2 (7 bases). The CDR3 consists of 15 residues. The germline CDR1 and CDR2 sequences are SNHLY and FYNNEI. V was trimmed by 3 bases and J by 7 bases, leaving 16 bases between them. The whole variable domain, remainder taken from reference TRBV2 and TRBJ2-1, is EPEVTQTPSHQVTQMGQEVILRCVPISNHLYFYWYRQILGQKVEFLVSFYNNEISEKSEIFDDQFSVERPDGSNFTLKIRSTKLEDSAMYFCASSDRPGGRNEQFFGPGTRLTVL.

This CDR3 is CASSPNPPKQYF. As DNA, the CDR3 is TGTGCCAGCAGCCCTAACCCACCCAAGCAGTACTTC. V and J are TRBV7-2 and TRBJ2-7; D unclear. Trimming shortened V by 5 bases and J by 8 bases, and 13 bases separated the two germline ends. The CDR3 runs 12 residues. Germline V gene sequence: CDR1 SGHTA, CDR2 FQGNSA.

This sequence joins TRBV11-2 and TRBJ2-2; D uncertain. The V gene lost 3 bases and the J gene lost 3 bases, with 8 bases spanning the gap. Germline V gene lookup returns CDR1 SGHAT and CDR2 FQNNGV. This CDR3 contains 14 residues. CDR3 coding DNA: TGTGCCAGCAGCTTGGCCCAGGACACCGGGGAGCTGTTTTTT. Its translation: CASSLAQDTGELFF.